A few counts support the clone carrying this T cell receptor beta chain. Its antigen is not known. These data originate in a study of identical twins. Study conclusions and caveats: Clonotypes of the beta chain that were abundant in cord blood carried fewer insertions (memory repertoires showed none). Sequences that were beta out-of-frame showed weaker excess twin sharing.

This CDR3 has 14 amino acids. Germline V gene lookup returns CDR1 MNHNS and CDR2 SASEGT. After template switching added a universal primer site, the resulting cDNA carried unique molecular identifiers. TCRdb redid the calling of the 5' RACE reads with MiXCR, one entry per CDR3 protein. The repertoire holds approximately 1.8 million distinct CDR3 sequences, 32% seen once, with 0.27% in the top ten. Each donor (without exception) was a healthy Caucasian. The sample comprised cord blood. This TCR was sampled from a newborn girl in good health. The V and J genes are TRBV6-1 and TRBJ2-1; 7 positions agree with TRBD2. The end of the DNA fits TRBJ2-7 better, so the J call may be wrong. The DNA for the CDR3 is TGTGCCAGCGGGCAGCGGGGATCCTACAATGAGCAGTACTTC. It is translated as CASGQRGSYNEQYF.